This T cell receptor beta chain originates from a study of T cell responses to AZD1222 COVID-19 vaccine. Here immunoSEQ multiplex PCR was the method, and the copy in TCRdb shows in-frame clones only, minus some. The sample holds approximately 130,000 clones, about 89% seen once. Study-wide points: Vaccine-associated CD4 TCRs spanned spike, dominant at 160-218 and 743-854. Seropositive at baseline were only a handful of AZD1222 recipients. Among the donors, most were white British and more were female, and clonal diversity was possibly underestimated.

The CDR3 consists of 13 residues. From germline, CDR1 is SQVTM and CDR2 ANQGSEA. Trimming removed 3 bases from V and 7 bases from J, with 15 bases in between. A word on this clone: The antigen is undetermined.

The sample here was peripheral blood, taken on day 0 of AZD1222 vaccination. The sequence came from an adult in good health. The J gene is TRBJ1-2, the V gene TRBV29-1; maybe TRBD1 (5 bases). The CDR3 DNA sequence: TGCAGCGTTGATAGGGAAGGGGTGGGTGGCTACACCTTC. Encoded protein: CSVDREGVGGYTF.